Listed here are 29 T cell receptor beta chains from one sample, sequenced in a study of cytomegalovirus exposure and HLA in healthy donors. PCR primers comprised 60 Vbeta and 13 Jbeta primers. Libraries were prepared by immunoSEQ multiplex PCR; TCRdb keeps only in-frame clonotypes and omits some of them. This table holds roughly 130,000 clones, 8.5% to 10% found once. Source material: PBMCs. These TCRs come from a man in his forties or fifties in good health and CMV-seronegative.

This clone was detected only a few times. A junction end diverges from the germline sequence, so it may reflect a read error. Other DNA variants within this sample encode the same CDR3. The chain uses TRBV30 and TRBJ2-7; the D gene could be TRBD1 or TRBD2 (7 bases each). The CDR3 has 14 residues. Per the germline V gene, CDR1 is GTSNPN and CDR2 is SVGIG (reference sequence). The chain's CDR3 is CAWREGDSIYEQYF. The DNA of the CDR3 is TGCGCCTGGAGGGAGGGGGACAGTATTTACGAGCAGTACTTC.

This clone was observed a handful of times. The rearrangement uses TRBV5-1 and TRBJ2-2; D remains ambiguous. Germline V lookup: CDR1 SGHRS, CDR2 YFSETQ. This CDR3 has 14 amino acids. V was trimmed by 0 bases and J by 6 bases, leaving 9 bases between them. The CDR3 sequence is CASSLALGAGELFF. CDR3 DNA: TGCGCCAGCAGCTTGGCCTTAGGAGCCGGGGAGCTGTTTTTT.

The CDR3 loop is CASSQDLGSPEKLFF. The CDR3 bases are TGCGCCAGCAGCCAAGATTTGGGGAGTCCCGAAAAACTGTTTTTT. V and J are TRBV4-3 and TRBJ1-4; D not resolved. Trimming removed 0 bases from V and 8 bases from J, with 13 bases in between. This CDR3 contains 15 residues. The germline gives CDR1 LGHNA, CDR2 YSLEER.

The rearrangement joins TRBV19 to TRBJ1-3; maybe TRBD1 (5 bases). The CDR3 runs 15 residues. V lost 5 bases to trimming and J lost 1 base, with 12 bases between them. In germline, CDR1 is LNHDA, CDR2 SQIVND (reference sequence). CDR3 protein: CASSPRRGSGNTIYF. In nucleotides, the CDR3 is TGTGCCAGTAGTCCTAGGCGGGGGTCTGGAAACACCATATATTTT.

V is TRBV10-3 and J is TRBJ2-3; 11 bases map to TRBD1. Per the germline V gene, CDR1 is ENHRY and CDR2 is SYGVKD. V lost 0 bases to trimming and J lost 5 bases; unmatched junction nucleotides: 4. The CDR3 runs to 16 residues. The CDR3 bases are TGTGCCATCAGTGAGTCAGGGACAGGGGGTCGAGATACGCAGTATTTT. Translated, it gives CAISESGTGGRDTQYF.

As to this clone: This specimen includes other DNA sequences encoding the same CDR3. The chain couples TRBV29-1 to TRBJ2-7; D is unclear. CDR1 and CDR2 (germline): SQVTM, ANQGSEA. The CDR3 length is 14 residues. Trimming shortened V by 4 bases and J by 0 bases, and 13 bases separated the two germline ends. Here the CDR3 DNA reads TGCAGCGTTGTGTCTCATACCAGCTCCTACGAGCAGTACTTC. Amino acid sequence: CSVVSHTSSYEQYF.

V gene TRBV9 combines with J gene TRBJ2-1; 8 positions match TRBD1. The V gene end was trimmed by 3 bases and the J gene end by 6 bases; junction bases not matched to a gene: 8. From germline, CDR1 is SGDLS and CDR2 YYNGEE. The CDR3 runs to 15 residues. The CDR3 nucleotides read TGTGCCAGCAGCGCCTCGGACAGGGTGGGCAATGAGCAGTTCTTC. This translates into CASSASDRVGNEQFF.

The table lists this clone with a few counts. The chain is built from TRBV5-1 and TRBJ2-7, with 10 bases matching TRBD2. The trim removed 3 bases at V and 0 bases at J, leaving 0 bases unmatched. This CDR3 has 14 amino acids. Germline V gives CDR1 SGHRS, CDR2 YFSETQ. The CDR3: CASSSSGSSYEQYF. As DNA, the CDR3 is TGCGCCAGCAGCTCTAGCGGGAGCTCCTACGAGCAGTACTTC.

This clone was detected a few times. The rearrangement links TRBV30 to TRBJ1-2, with D possibly TRBD1 on 5 matching bases. The V end was cut by 4 bases, the J end by 4 bases, with 13 bases between. Germline V gene sequence: CDR1 GTSNPN, CDR2 SVGIG (reference sequence). The CDR3 extends over 13 amino acids. Written as DNA, the CDR3 is TGTGCCTGGAAGGAGGGGTCGCCCTATGGCTACACCTTC. Residues: CAWKEGSPYGYTF.

The V and J genes are TRBV29-1 and TRBJ2-1; TRBD2 aligns across 11 bases. This CDR3 is built from 16 residues. The V gene end was trimmed by 1 base and the J gene end by 1 base; junction bases not matched to a gene: 3. Germline loops: CDR1 SQVTM, CDR2 ANQGSEA. The CDR3 sequence is CSVEGLAGGSYNEQFF. The CDR3 DNA is TGCAGCGTTGAAGGGCTAGCGGGGGGTTCCTACAATGAGCAGTTCTTC.

V gene TRBV7-2 combines with J gene TRBJ2-7; 15 bases map to TRBD2. Germline V CDR1 and CDR2: SGHTA, FQGNSA. CDR3 length: 14 amino acids. V lost 5 bases to trimming and J lost 11 bases; unmatched junction nucleotides: 7. In DNA form, the CDR3 reads TGTGCCAGCAGCCCCGGGACTAGCGGGGGGTCGAAGTACTTC. Protein: CASSPGTSGGSKYF.

This sequence joins TRBV6-1 and TRBJ1-2, with D perhaps matching TRBD1 (6 bases). CDR1 and CDR2 (germline): MNHNS, SASEGT. V dropped 1 base and J dropped 6 bases, with 18 bases sitting between them. The CDR3 extends over 16 amino acids. The CDR3 sequence: CASSEGSRARGDGYTF. The CDR3 bases are TGTGCCAGCAGTGAAGGGTCTAGGGCCAGGGGAGATGGCTACACCTTC.

The chain couples TRBV11-2 to TRBJ2-1, with TRBD1 matching 8 bases. The CDR3 spans 16 residues. With V trimmed by 4 bases and J by 6 bases, 11 bases remained unmatched. From germline, CDR1 is SGHAT and CDR2 FQNNGV. CDR3 region: CASSYRVTGGFNEQFF. For the CDR3, the DNA is TGTGCCAGCAGCTACCGGGTCACAGGGGGATTCAATGAGCAGTTCTTC.

This clone was seen more than once but under ten times. The chain carries TRBV7-2 and TRBJ2-7; 15 bases align to TRBD2. This CDR3 has 16 residues. The germline CDR1 and CDR2 sequences are SGHTA and FQGNSA. J lost 6 bases, V lost 1 base, and 4 bases had no gene match. The CDR3 protein is CASSLGGLAGGREQYF. The CDR3 DNA reads TGTGCCAGCAGCTTAGGGGGACTAGCGGGGGGCCGCGAGCAGTACTTC. The variable domain in full, with the rest retrieved from reference TRBV7-2 and TRBJ2-7, is GAGVSQSPSNKVTEKGKDVELRCDPISGHTALYWYRQSLGQGLEFLIYFQGNSAPDKSGLPSDRFSAERTGGSVSTLTIQRTQQEDSAVYLCASSLGGLAGGREQYFGPGTRLTVT.

A word on this clone: Additional DNA sequences in this sample encode the identical CDR3. The chain links TRBV5-6 to TRBJ1-2; D may be TRBD1 (5 bases). The CDR3 consists of 11 residues. The V end lost 8 bases, the J end lost 8 bases, and 13 bases lay between the germline ends. Germline CDR1 SGHDT, CDR2 YYEEEE. CDR3 DNA: TGTGCCAGAAGGCGGGGGTACGGCTACACCTTC. It translates to CARRRGYGYTF.

This clone was seen a few times. V is TRBV6-5 and J is TRBJ1-1; the D is unclear. This CDR3 comprises 13 residues. V gave up 0 bases and J gave up 3 bases, with 5 bases separating them. From germline, CDR1 is MNHEY and CDR2 SVGAGI. As DNA, the CDR3 is TGTGCCAGCAGTTACTCGGCGGACACTGAAGCTTTCTTT. The encoded protein is CASSYSADTEAFF.

Written as DNA, the CDR3 is TGTGCCAGTAAGGGCGGGGGGGCCGGTGAGCAGTTCTTC. Translated: CASKGGGAGEQFF. J is TRBJ2-1 and V is TRBV19; 9 nucleotides line up with TRBD2. V lost 7 bases and J lost 9; bases outside the gene matches: 7. Germline V gene lookup returns CDR1 LNHDA and CDR2 SQIVND (reference sequence). This CDR3 comprises 13 residues.

This clone was counted a few times. The chain links TRBV4-1 to TRBJ2-7, with a tentative D call TRBD1 (5 bases). With 3 bases removed from V and 2 bases from J, the gap between germline ends came to 14 bases. CDR3 size: 15 residues. CDR1 is MGHRA, CDR2 YSYEKL, per germline. DNA of the CDR3: TGCGCCAGCAGCCAGGTCCTCGACAGAGCCTACGAGCAGTACTTC. This codes for CASSQVLDRAYEQYF.

The chain joins TRBV6-1 to TRBJ2-2; 10 bases align to TRBD1. The V gene end was trimmed by 4 bases and the J gene end by 5 bases; junction bases not matched to a gene: 4. This CDR3 is 15 amino acids long. From germline, CDR1 is MNHNS and CDR2 SASEGT. This CDR3 is CASSARTGGTGELFF. The CDR3 coding sequence is TGTGCCAGCAGTGCCCGGACAGGGGGAACCGGGGAGCTGTTTTTT.

This clone was observed a handful of times. The genes are TRBV28 and TRBJ1-1; 8 bases map to TRBD1. After removal of 0 bases from V and 2 bases from J, the junction contained 5 bases not matched to a gene. Germline V gives CDR1 MDHEN, CDR2 SYDVKM. The CDR3 is 16 residues long. CDR3 DNA sequence: TGTGCCAGCAGTTTATGGGGGACAGGAGTAAACACTGAAGCTTTCTTT. The encoded protein is CASSLWGTGVNTEAFF.

V usage is TRBV9 and J usage is TRBJ1-2; D perhaps matches TRBD1 (6 bases). V lost 0 bases to trimming and J lost 8 bases, with 11 bases between them. The CDR3 has 13 amino acids. The germline V gene encodes CDR1 SGDLS and CDR2 YYNGEE. The CDR3 DNA reads as TGTGCCAGCAGCGTAGGGGGGCCGGGAGGCTACACCTTC. Encoded protein: CASSVGGPGGYTF.

J is TRBJ1-4 and V is TRBV5-4, with a weak D call TRBD1 (5 bases). V shed 0 bases and J shed 7 bases, with 10 bases lying between them. Germline loops: CDR1 SGHNT, CDR2 YYREEE (reference sequence). The CDR3 extends over 14 amino acids. The CDR3 reads CASSLDRGGEKLFF. CDR3 nucleotide sequence: TGTGCCAGCAGCTTGGATAGGGGAGGTGAAAAACTGTTTTTT. Full variable domain (outside the CDR3, taken from reference TRBV5-4 and TRBJ1-4): ETGVTQSPTHLIKTRGQQVTLRCSSQSGHNTVSWYQQALGQGPQFIFQYYREEENGRGNFPPRFSGLQFPNYSSELNVNALELDDSALYLCASSLDRGGEKLFFGSGTQLSVL.

The table lists this clone with a few counts. The J gene is TRBJ1-1, the V gene TRBV19; TRBD1 is a possible D gene (6 bases). The ends were cut back, 3 bases at V and 0 bases at J, with 8 bases in the middle. This CDR3 has 14 residues. Germline V lookup: CDR1 LNHDA, CDR2 SQIVND (reference sequence). The CDR3 DNA follows: TGTGCCAGTAGTATGCCAGGGGTGAACACTGAAGCTTTCTTT. Translating gives CASSMPGVNTEAFF.

This clone was counted a few times. The CDR3 region has the DNA TGTGCCAGCAGCCCCTCGGTTGATGAAGCTTTCTTT. Translation gives CASSPSVDEAFF. The V gene is TRBV7-9, the J gene TRBJ1-1, with D uncertain. With 5 bases removed from V and 7 bases from J, the gap between germline ends came to 11 bases. Per the germline V gene, CDR1 is SEHNR and CDR2 is FQNEAQ (reference sequence). The CDR3 consists of 12 residues.

The chain has TRBV7-9 and TRBJ1-2, with 8 bases matching TRBD1. V gave up 2 bases and J gave up 8 bases; unmatched junction bases: 10. Germline V CDR1 and CDR2: SEHNR, FQNEAQ (reference sequence). CDR3 size: 15 residues. The CDR3 protein is CASSLLDRVTEGYTF. Here the CDR3 DNA reads TGTGCCAGCAGCTTACTGGACAGGGTTACGGAGGGCTACACCTTC.

The chain carries TRBV10-3 and TRBJ1-2; D remains unclear. Trimming cost V 1 base and J 0 bases, with 9 bases left between them. Per germline, CDR1 ENHRY and CDR2 SYGVKD. CDR3 length: 15 amino acids. The CDR3 loop reads CAISEYGRSNYGYTF. Written as DNA, the CDR3 is TGTGCCATCAGTGAGTACGGGAGGTCTAACTATGGCTACACCTTC.

A few counts support this clone. The gene calls are TRBV7-9 and TRBJ2-3, with D uncertain. This CDR3 is 12 amino acids long. Trimming removed 5 bases from V and 2 bases from J, with 5 bases in between. The germline V gene has CDR1 SEHNR and CDR2 FQNEAQ (reference sequence). CDR3 residues: CASSLITDTQYF. In DNA form, the CDR3 reads TGTGCCAGCAGCCTTATCACAGATACGCAGTATTTT.

The rearrangement uses TRBV6-6 and TRBJ1-6, with TRBD1 as a possible D gene (6 bases). V lost 6 bases and J lost 0, with 12 bases in between. The CDR3 runs to 16 residues. Germline V gene sequence: CDR1 MNHNY, CDR2 SVGAGI (reference sequence). CDR3 protein: CASRDDRSSYNSPLHF. The CDR3 DNA sequence: TGTGCCAGCAGAGATGACAGGAGCTCCTATAATTCACCCCTCCACTTT.

The chain combines TRBV4-1 with TRBJ1-5; 7 nucleotides agree with TRBD1. CDR3 size: 16 residues. CDR1 and CDR2 (germline): MGHRA, YSYEKL. V lost 4 bases, J lost 1 base, and 7 bases stayed unmatched. CDR3 loop: CASSRERGLSNQPQHF. The CDR3 nucleotides read TGCGCCAGCAGCCGAGAAAGGGGGCTAAGCAATCAGCCCCAGCATTTT.